Reported below is one TCR beta chain. Germline lookup yields CDR1 SGHTA and CDR2 FQGNSA. CDR3 length equals 14 residues. V gave up 5 bases and J gave up 4 bases; unmatched junction bases: 7. The PCR had 60 Vbeta and 13 Jbeta primers. The table came from immunoSEQ multiplex PCR; TCRdb's copy has only in-frame clones and leaves some out. This sample has around 150,000 clones, with approximately 61% found just once. The record originates from a study of cytomegalovirus exposure and HLA in healthy donors. In the study overall: Early released data comprised around 80 million unique TCRs from HLA-typed donors.

Material: PBMCs. The chain recombines TRBV7-2 with TRBJ1-1; TRBD1 matches at 7 bases. The TCR comes from a human donor in good health. DNA for the CDR3: TGTGCCAGCAGCACCCAGGGGGTGAGCACTGAAGCTTTCTTT. This gives the protein CASSTQGVSTEAFF.